Listed below are T cell receptor beta chains from one sample, sequenced in a study of patients and donors after allogeneic stem cell transplantation. TCRdb re-derived calls from the RT-PCR reads in MiXCR, one entry per CDR3 protein. Among tens of thousands of distinct CDR3 sequences, around a third were seen once, and the ten largest hold approximately 79%. The sample comprised blood, either unsorted or a sorted T cell fraction (not recorded which). The receptors were sampled from a human donor who was either an allogeneic HSCT recipient or a stem cell or donor lymphocyte infusion donor (not recorded which). It is not recorded whose cells these are; they may come from a transplant donor. Both conserved end residues are part of each CDR3. The D gene is left open where the match is weak. Some rows mark clone size as missing; the rest say once, few, many or name a class of expanded clone.

CDR3 length: 15; J gene: TRBJ2-2; D gene: NA; V gene: TRBV7-3; clone size: NA; CDR3 protein: CASSLNPPGTGELFF; CDR3 DNA: TGTGCCAGCAGCCTCAACCCCCCGGGGACCGGGGAGCTGTTTTTT
CDR3 length: 13; J gene: TRBJ1-2; D gene: NA; V gene: TRBV28; clone size: many; CDR3 protein: CASSFGSNYGYTF; CDR3 DNA: TGTGCCAGCAGTTTTGGATCGAACTATGGCTACACCTTC
CDR3 length: 15; J gene: TRBJ1-2; D gene: NA; V gene: TRBV4-2; clone size: NA; CDR3 protein: CASSQEYPRNYGYTF; CDR3 DNA: TGTGCCAGCAGCCAAGAATACCCGCGGAACTATGGCTACACCTTC
CDR3 length: 16; J gene: TRBJ2-1; D gene: TRBD2; V gene: TRBV20-1; clone size: NA; CDR3 protein: CSARDPSGFSYNEQFF; CDR3 DNA: TGCAGTGCCAGAGATCCTAGCGGTTTTTCCTACAATGAGCAGTTCTTC
CDR3 length: 17; J gene: TRBJ1-6; D gene: TRBD1; V gene: TRBV7-2; clone size: NA; CDR3 protein: CASSLQGEVTYNSPLHF; CDR3 DNA: TGTGCCAGCAGCTTACAGGGGGAGGTGACCTATAATTCACCCCTCCACTTT
CDR3 length: 16; J gene: TRBJ1-3; D gene: TRBD1; V gene: TRBV7-2; clone size: NA; CDR3 protein: CASRGYGTATGNTIYF; CDR3 DNA: TGTGCCAGCAGAGGTTATGGGACAGCTACTGGAAACACCATATATTTT
CDR3 length: 16; J gene: TRBJ1-2; D gene: NA; V gene: TRBV27; clone size: NA; CDR3 protein: CASSSTGPYFNYGYTF; CDR3 DNA: TGTGCCAGCAGTTCGACAGGTCCTTACTTTAACTATGGCTACACCTTC
CDR3 length: 13; J gene: TRBJ2-1; D gene: NA; V gene: TRBV21-1; clone size: NA; CDR3 protein: CASSRETGDQQFF; CDR3 DNA: TGTGCCAGCAGCAGAGAAACAGGGGATCAGCAGTTCTTC
CDR3 length: 14; J gene: TRBJ1-3; D gene: NA; V gene: TRBV5-1; clone size: NA; CDR3 protein: CASRGGNSGNTIYF; CDR3 DNA: TGCGCCAGCAGGGGAGGTAACTCTGGAAACACCATATATTTT
CDR3 length: 16; J gene: TRBJ1-5; D gene: NA; V gene: TRBV28; clone size: few; CDR3 protein: CASSLGGIASNQPQHF; CDR3 DNA: TGTGCCAGCAGTTTAGGAGGGATTGCAAGCAATCAGCCCCAGCATTTT
CDR3 length: 15; J gene: TRBJ1-1; D gene: NA; V gene: TRBV4-3; clone size: NA; CDR3 protein: CASSQEPEARTEAFF; CDR3 DNA: TGCGCCAGCAGCCAAGAACCGGAGGCACGTACTGAAGCTTTCTTT
CDR3 length: 15; J gene: TRBJ1-5; D gene: NA; V gene: TRBV20-1; clone size: many; CDR3 protein: CSARGFPTANQPQHF; CDR3 DNA: TGCAGTGCTAGAGGTTTTCCGACAGCGAATCAGCCCCAGCATTTT
CDR3 length: 11; J gene: TRBJ1-2; D gene: NA; V gene: TRBV6-2/TRBV6-3; clone size: NA; CDR3 protein: CASGTFKDYTF; CDR3 DNA: TGTGCCAGCGGGACATTCAAGGACTACACCTTC
CDR3 length: 15; J gene: TRBJ2-1; D gene: TRBD2; V gene: TRBV9; clone size: NA; CDR3 protein: CASSGLAGPYNEQFF; CDR3 DNA: TGTGCCAGCAGCGGCTTAGCGGGACCCTACAATGAGCAGTTCTTC
CDR3 length: 13; J gene: TRBJ2-7; D gene: NA; V gene: TRBV3-1; clone size: NA; CDR3 protein: CASSRLQAGEQYF; CDR3 DNA: TGTGCCAGCAGCAGGCTACAAGCTGGGGAGCAGTACTTC
CDR3 length: 14; J gene: TRBJ1-1; D gene: NA; V gene: TRBV7-3; clone size: many; CDR3 protein: CASSLGGGNTEAFF; CDR3 DNA: TGTGCCAGCAGCCTAGGAGGGGGGAACACTGAAGCTTTCTTT
CDR3 length: 15; J gene: TRBJ2-3; D gene: NA; V gene: TRBV10-3; clone size: NA; CDR3 protein: CAITRHSGKGDTQYF; CDR3 DNA: TGTGCCATCACTCGACACTCGGGAAAAGGTGATACGCAGTATTTT
CDR3 length: 17; J gene: TRBJ1-6; D gene: NA; V gene: TRBV7-6; clone size: few; CDR3 protein: CASSRKDGGSYNSPLHF; CDR3 DNA: TGTGCCAGCAGCCGGAAGGACGGAGGATCCTATAATTCACCCCTCCACTTT
CDR3 length: 15; J gene: TRBJ1-2; D gene: TRBD1; V gene: TRBV7-2; clone size: NA; CDR3 protein: CASSLFIKGAEGYTF; CDR3 DNA: TGTGCCAGCAGCTTATTCATCAAGGGGGCGGAAGGCTACACCTTC
CDR3 length: 16; J gene: TRBJ1-4; D gene: NA; V gene: TRBV5-5; clone size: few; CDR3 protein: CASSLRFRTVNEKLFF; CDR3 DNA: TGTGCCAGCAGCTTGCGTTTCCGGACAGTTAATGAAAAACTGTTTTTT
CDR3 length: 13; J gene: TRBJ1-5; D gene: NA; V gene: TRBV30; clone size: few; CDR3 protein: CAWSVGGNQPQHF; CDR3 DNA: TGTGCCTGGAGTGTAGGAGGTAATCAGCCCCAGCATTTT
CDR3 length: 15; J gene: TRBJ1-5; D gene: TRBD1; V gene: TRBV28; clone size: many; CDR3 protein: CASRTGFYSNQPQHF; CDR3 DNA: TGTGCCAGCAGGACAGGGTTTTATAGCAATCAGCCCCAGCATTTT
CDR3 length: 14; J gene: TRBJ1-6; D gene: NA; V gene: TRBV28; clone size: many; CDR3 protein: CASSPGYRNSPLHF; CDR3 DNA: TGTGCCAGCAGTCCCGGCTACCGAAATTCACCCCTCCACTTT
CDR3 length: 16; J gene: TRBJ2-3; D gene: TRBD2; V gene: TRBV7-9; clone size: NA; CDR3 protein: CASSLARTSPIDTQYF; CDR3 DNA: TGTGCCAGCAGCTTAGCCCGGACTAGCCCGATAGATACGCAGTATTTT
CDR3 length: 14; J gene: TRBJ2-5; D gene: TRBD2; V gene: TRBV7-2; clone size: few; CDR3 protein: CASSLVETGGTQYF; CDR3 DNA: TGTGCCAGCAGCTTAGTTGAGACGGGGGGGACCCAGTACTTC
CDR3 length: 18; J gene: TRBJ2-2; D gene: TRBD2; V gene: TRBV12-3/TRBV12-4; clone size: few; CDR3 protein: CASSLWVVAGEKTGELFF; CDR3 DNA: TGTGCCAGCAGTTTATGGGTGGTAGCGGGAGAGAAGACCGGGGAGCTGTTTTTT